A selection of T cell receptor beta chains follows, all from one sample in a study of STAT5B mutations in CD4+ large granular lymphocyte leukemia. Clones were read by immunoSEQ multiplex PCR, and TCRdb kept only the in-frame ones, dropping some. The repertoire holds 8,000 or so clones, with roughly 91% as singletons. The sample taken for sequencing was PBMCs. Source of these receptors: a woman in her seventies with CD4+ T-cell large granular lymphocyte leukemia. Each CDR3 is given with its conserved first and last residue. The D gene is left open where the match is weak. The size of a clone is reported for some rows only, either as once, few or many, or as a class for expanded clones.

size	J	V	D	DNA	CDR3
.	TRBJ2-7	TRBV6-4	.	TGTGCCAGCACCCCCCCACCGACAGACTACGAGCAGTACTTC	CASTPPPTDYEQYF
.	TRBJ1-1	TRBV6-5	.	TGTGCCAGCAGTTACCCTGTCCTGAACACTGAAGCTTTCTTT	CASSYPVLNTEAFF
few	TRBJ2-7	TRBV6-6	.	TGTGCCAGCAGTTACCGGGACGGAGCCTACGAGCAGTACTTC	CASSYRDGAYEQYF
.	TRBJ1-5	TRBV7-9	.	TGTGCCAGCAGCTTGGACATCCAGGCCCAGCATTTT	CASSLDIQAQHF
once	TRBJ1-3	TRBV19	TRBD1	TGTGCCAGTAGTATACGCCGCCGGGACAGCTCTGGAAACACCATATATTTT	CASSIRRRDSSGNTIYF
once	TRBJ1-6	TRBV27	TRBD1	TGTGCCAGCATAGGGGGACAGGGGGGCTCACCCCTCCACTTT	CASIGGQGGSPLHF
.	TRBJ2-5	TRBV14	TRBD2	TGTGCCAGCAGCCCCCAGCTAGCGGGGGGAAAAGAGACCCAGTACTTC	CASSPQLAGGKETQYF
.	TRBJ2-1	TRBV6-6	.	TGTGCCAGCAGTTACAGGGAGCAGACAAACAATGAGCAGTTCTTC	CASSYREQTNNEQFF
.	TRBJ1-3	TRBV19	.	TGTGCCAGTAGTTTAGGACAGACTGGAAACACCATATATTTT	CASSLGQTGNTIYF
.	TRBJ1-4	TRBV11-2	.	TGTGCCAGCAGCTTAGATCCCAGAGAACTGTTTTTT	CASSLDPRELFF
.	TRBJ2-2	TRBV12-5	.	TGTGCTAGTGGTAACAGGGACACCGGGGAGCTGTTTTTT	CASGNRDTGELFF
.	TRBJ2-5	TRBV20-1	.	TGCAGTGCTAGGTTAGCTGAGACCCAGTACTTC	CSARLAETQYF
.	TRBJ1-1	TRBV10-3	.	TGTGCCATCAAGCAGAGTGGTGGGGACACTGAAGCTTTCTTT	CAIKQSGGDTEAFF
.	TRBJ2-1	TRBV6-5	.	TGTGCCAGCAGTTACTCGATGGACAGATCCGGGTTCTTC	CASSYSMDRSGFF